The entry below describes one T cell receptor beta chain. Its cognate antigen is unknown. One junction end disagrees with the germline gene, perhaps due to a read error. Sequenced by immunoSEQ multiplex PCR; TCRdb stores in-frame clones only, minus some. The table records about 2 million clones, 90% to 95% of them present only once. The data stem from a study of shared clonotypes between healthy human individuals. Study-wide points: Relative to clonotypes present in all four donors, those not shared had lower generation probabilities.

The germline V gene has CDR1 MGHDK and CDR2 SYGVNS. CDR3 length: 16 residues. This TCR came from a man aged 18 to 35 in good health. The rearrangement joins TRBV25-1 to TRBJ2-3, with D perhaps assigned TRBD1 or TRBD2 (6 bases each). The sample was naive CD4+ T cells sorted from blood. The subset: CD45RA+ positively selected. CDR3 coding DNA: TGTGCCAGCAGTGCCTGGAGGGCCGGGGACACAGGTACGCAGTATTTT. It translates to CASSAWRAGDTGTQYF. Full variable domain (missing parts from reference TRBV25-1 and TRBJ2-3): EADIYQTPRYLVIGTGKKITLECSQTMGHDKMYWYQQDPGMELHLIHYSYGVNSTEKGDLSSESTVSRIRTEHFPLTLESARPSHTSQYLCASSAWRAGDTGTQYFGPGTRLTVL.